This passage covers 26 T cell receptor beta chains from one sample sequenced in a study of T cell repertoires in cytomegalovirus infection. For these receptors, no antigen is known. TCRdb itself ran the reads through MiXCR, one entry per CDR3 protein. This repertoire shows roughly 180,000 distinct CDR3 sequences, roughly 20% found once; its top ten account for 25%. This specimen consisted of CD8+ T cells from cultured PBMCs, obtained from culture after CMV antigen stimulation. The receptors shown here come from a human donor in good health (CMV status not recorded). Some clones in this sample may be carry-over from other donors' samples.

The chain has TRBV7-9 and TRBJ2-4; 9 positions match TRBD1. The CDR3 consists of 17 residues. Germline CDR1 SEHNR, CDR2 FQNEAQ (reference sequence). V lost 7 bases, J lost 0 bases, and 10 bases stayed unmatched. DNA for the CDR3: TGTGCCAGCAACGACCTGAGACAGGGGGAAGCCAAAAACATTCAGTACTTC. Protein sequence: CASNDLRQGEAKNIQYF.

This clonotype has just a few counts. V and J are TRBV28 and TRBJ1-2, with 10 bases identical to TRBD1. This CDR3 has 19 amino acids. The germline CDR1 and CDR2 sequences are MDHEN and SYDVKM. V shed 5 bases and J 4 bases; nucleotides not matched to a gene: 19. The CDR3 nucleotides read TGTGCCAGCAGTCGTTCACCGATCCCGGGACAGGGGACCCCCTATGGCTACACCTTC. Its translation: CASSRSPIPGQGTPYGYTF.

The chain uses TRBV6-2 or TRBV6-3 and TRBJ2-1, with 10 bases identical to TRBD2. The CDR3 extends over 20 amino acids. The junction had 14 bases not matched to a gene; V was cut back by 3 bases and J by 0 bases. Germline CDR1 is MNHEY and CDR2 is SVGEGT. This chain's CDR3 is CASSYPQSGGVTSSYNEQFF. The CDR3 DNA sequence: TGTGCCAGCAGTTATCCCCAGAGCGGGGGGGTTACCAGCTCCTACAATGAGCAGTTCTTC.

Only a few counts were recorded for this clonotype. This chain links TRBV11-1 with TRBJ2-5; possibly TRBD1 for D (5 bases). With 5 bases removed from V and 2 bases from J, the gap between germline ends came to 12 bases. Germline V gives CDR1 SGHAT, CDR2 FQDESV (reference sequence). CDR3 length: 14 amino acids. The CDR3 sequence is CASSPRRQQETQYF. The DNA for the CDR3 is TGTGCCAGCAGCCCAAGAAGACAGCAAGAGACCCAGTACTTC. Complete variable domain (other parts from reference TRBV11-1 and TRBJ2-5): EAEVAQSPRYKITEKSQAVAFWCDPISGHATLYWYRQILGQGPELLVQFQDESVVDDSQLPKDRFSAERLKGVDSTLKIQPAELGDSAMYLCASSPRRQQETQYFGPGTRLLVL.

The CDR3 is CASSFHRGRPEKLFF. The DNA for the CDR3 is TGTGCCAGCAGCTTTCACAGGGGGCGTCCTGAAAAACTGTTTTTT. The chain employs TRBV7-2 and TRBJ1-4; 9 nucleotides line up with TRBD1. Germline CDR1 SGHTA, CDR2 FQGNSA. Trimming removed 3 bases from V and 7 bases from J; junction bases left unmatched: 6. The CDR3 loop spans 15 amino acids.

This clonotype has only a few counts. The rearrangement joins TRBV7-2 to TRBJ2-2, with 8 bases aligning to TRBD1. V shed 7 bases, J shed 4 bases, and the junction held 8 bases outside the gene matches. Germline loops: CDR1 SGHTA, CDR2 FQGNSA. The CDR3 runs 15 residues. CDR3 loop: CASTLRTGLTGELFF. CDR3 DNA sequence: TGTGCCAGCACTCTCAGGACAGGGCTCACCGGGGAGCTGTTTTTT. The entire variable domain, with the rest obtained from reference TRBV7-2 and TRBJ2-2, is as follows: GAGVSQSPSNKVTEKGKDVELRCDPISGHTALYWYRQSLGQGLEFLIYFQGNSAPDKSGLPSDRFSAERTGGSVSTLTIQRTQQEDSAVYLCASTLRTGLTGELFFGEGSRLTVL.

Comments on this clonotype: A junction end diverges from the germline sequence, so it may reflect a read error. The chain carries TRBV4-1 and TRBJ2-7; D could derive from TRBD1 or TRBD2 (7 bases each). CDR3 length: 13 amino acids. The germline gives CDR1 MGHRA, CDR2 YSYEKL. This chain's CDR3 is CASSRSRGGEQYF. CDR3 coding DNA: TGTGCCAGCAGCCGTTCCAGGGGGGGAGAGCAGTACTTC.

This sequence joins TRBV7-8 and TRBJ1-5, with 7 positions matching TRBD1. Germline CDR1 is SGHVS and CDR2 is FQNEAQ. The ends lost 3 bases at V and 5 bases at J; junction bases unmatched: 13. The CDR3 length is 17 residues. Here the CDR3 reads CASSFYVRDSNHQPQHF. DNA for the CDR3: TGTGCCAGCAGCTTTTACGTCCGGGACAGTAACCATCAGCCCCAGCATTTT. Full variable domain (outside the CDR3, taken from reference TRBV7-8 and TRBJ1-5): GAGVSQSPRYKVAKRGQDVALRCDPISGHVSLFWYQQALGQGPEFLTYFQNEAQLDKSGLPSDRFFAERPEGSVSTLKIQRTQQEDSAVYLCASSFYVRDSNHQPQHFGDGTRLSIL.

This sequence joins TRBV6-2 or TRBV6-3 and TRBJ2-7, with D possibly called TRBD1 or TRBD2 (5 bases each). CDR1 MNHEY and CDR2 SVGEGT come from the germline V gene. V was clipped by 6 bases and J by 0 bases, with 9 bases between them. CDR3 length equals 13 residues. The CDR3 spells CASSRDGSYEQYF. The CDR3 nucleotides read TGTGCCAGCAGCCGGGACGGCTCCTACGAGCAGTACTTC.

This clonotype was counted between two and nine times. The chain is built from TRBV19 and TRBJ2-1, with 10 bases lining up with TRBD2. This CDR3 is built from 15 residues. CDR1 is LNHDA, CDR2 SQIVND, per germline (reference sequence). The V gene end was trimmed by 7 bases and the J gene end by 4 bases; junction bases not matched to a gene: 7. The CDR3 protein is CASTSSGGLYNEQFF. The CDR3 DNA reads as TGTGCCAGTACCTCTAGCGGGGGCCTTTACAATGAGCAGTTCTTC.

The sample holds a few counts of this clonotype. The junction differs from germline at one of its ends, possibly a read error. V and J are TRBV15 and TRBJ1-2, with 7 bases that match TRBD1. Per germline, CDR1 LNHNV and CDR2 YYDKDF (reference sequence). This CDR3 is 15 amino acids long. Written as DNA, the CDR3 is TGTGCCATCAGCAGTGACAGGGCCGCCAGGCGCGGCTACACCTTC. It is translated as CAISSDRAARRGYTF.

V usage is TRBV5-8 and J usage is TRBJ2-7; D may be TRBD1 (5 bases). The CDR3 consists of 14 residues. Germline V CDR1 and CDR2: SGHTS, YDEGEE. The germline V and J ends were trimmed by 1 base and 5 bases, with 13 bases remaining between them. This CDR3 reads CASSLRVRANEQYF. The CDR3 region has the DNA TGTGCCAGCAGCTTGCGCGTCAGGGCCAACGAGCAGTACTTC.

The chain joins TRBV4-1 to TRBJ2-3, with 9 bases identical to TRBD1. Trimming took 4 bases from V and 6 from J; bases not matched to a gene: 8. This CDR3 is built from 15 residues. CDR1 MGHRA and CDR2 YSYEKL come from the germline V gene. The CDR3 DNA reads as TGCGCCAGCAGCCCCCGGGACAGGGCATCGGATACGCAGTATTTT. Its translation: CASSPRDRASDTQYF.

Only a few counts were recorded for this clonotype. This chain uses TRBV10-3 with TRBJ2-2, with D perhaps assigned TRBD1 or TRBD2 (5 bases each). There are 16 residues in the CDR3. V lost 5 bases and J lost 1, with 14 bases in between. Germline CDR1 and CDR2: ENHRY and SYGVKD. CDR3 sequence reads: CAISPRGDGNTGELFF. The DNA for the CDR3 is TGTGCCATCAGTCCGAGAGGGGACGGGAACACCGGGGAGCTGTTTTTT.

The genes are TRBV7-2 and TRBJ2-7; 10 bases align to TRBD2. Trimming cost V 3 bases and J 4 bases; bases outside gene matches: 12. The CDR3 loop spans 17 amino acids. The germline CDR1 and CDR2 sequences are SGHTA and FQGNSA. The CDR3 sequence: CASSLELAGSTLYEQYF. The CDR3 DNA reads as TGTGCCAGCAGCTTGGAACTAGCGGGGAGTACCTTATACGAGCAGTACTTC.

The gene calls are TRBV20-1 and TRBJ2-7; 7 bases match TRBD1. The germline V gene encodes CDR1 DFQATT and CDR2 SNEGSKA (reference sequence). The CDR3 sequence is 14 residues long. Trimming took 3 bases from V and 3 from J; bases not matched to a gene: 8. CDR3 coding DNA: TGCAGTGCTAGCCTACAGGGGAACAACTACGAGCAGTACTTC. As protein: CSASLQGNNYEQYF.

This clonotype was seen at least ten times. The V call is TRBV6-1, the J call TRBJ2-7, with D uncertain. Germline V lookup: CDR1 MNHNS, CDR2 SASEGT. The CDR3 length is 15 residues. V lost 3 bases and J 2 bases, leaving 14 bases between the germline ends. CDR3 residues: CASSEFGSITYEQYF. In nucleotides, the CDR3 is TGTGCCAGCAGTGAGTTTGGCAGTATTACCTACGAGCAGTACTTC.

The CDR3 DNA is TGTGCCAGCCGAGGGTGGGAGACCCAGTACTTC. Protein product: CASRGWETQYF. This chain uses TRBV2 with TRBJ2-5; tentative D call: TRBD2 (5 bases). CDR3 length: 11 residues. Trimming pared 8 bases from V and 5 bases from J, leaving 9 bases between. Germline CDR1 is SNHLY and CDR2 is FYNNEI.

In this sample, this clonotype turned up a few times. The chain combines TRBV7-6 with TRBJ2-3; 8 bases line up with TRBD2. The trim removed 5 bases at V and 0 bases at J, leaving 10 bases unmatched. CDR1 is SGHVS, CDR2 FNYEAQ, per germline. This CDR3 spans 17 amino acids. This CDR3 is CASSRGVGTRSTDTQYF. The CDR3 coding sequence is TGTGCCAGCAGCCGGGGGGTCGGGACTAGGAGCACAGATACGCAGTATTTT. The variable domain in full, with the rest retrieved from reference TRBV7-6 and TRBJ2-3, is GAGVSQSPRYKVTKRGQDVALRCDPISGHVSLYWYRQALGQGPEFLTYFNYEAQQDKSGLPNDRFSAERPEGSISTLTIQRTEQRDSAMYRCASSRGVGTRSTDTQYFGPGTRLTVL.

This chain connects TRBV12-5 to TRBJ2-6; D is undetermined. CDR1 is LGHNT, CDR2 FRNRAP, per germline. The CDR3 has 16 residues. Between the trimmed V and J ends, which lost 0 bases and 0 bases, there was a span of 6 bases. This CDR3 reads CASGLVLSSGANVLTF. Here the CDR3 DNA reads TGTGCTAGTGGTTTGGTATTGTCCTCTGGGGCCAACGTCCTGACTTTC.

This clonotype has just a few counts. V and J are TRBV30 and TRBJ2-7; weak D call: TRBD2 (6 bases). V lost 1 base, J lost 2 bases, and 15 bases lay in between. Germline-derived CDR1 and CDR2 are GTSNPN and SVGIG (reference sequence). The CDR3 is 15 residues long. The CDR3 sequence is CAWSEGRRGPYEQYF. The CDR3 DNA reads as TGTGCCTGGAGTGAAGGAAGGAGGGGTCCCTACGAGCAGTACTTC.

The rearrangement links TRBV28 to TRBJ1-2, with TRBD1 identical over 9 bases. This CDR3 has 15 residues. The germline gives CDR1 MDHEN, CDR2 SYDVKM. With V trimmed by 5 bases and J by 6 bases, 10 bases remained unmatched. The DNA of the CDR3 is TGTGCCAGCAGTCCATCGACAGGGGGTCTCAATGGCTACACCTTC. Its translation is CASSPSTGGLNGYTF.

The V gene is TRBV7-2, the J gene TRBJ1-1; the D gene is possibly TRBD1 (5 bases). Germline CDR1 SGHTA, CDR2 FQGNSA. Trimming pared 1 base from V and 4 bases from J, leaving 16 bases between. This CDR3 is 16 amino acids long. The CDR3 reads CASSLGGWGSGTEAFF. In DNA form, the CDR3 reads TGTGCCAGCAGCTTAGGGGGTTGGGGGAGCGGCACTGAAGCTTTCTTT.

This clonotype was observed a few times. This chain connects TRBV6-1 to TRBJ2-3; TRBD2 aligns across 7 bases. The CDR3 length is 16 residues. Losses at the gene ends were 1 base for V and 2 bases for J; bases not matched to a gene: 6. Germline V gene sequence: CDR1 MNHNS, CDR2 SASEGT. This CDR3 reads CASSEGPGRFTDTQYF. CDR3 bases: TGTGCCAGCAGTGAAGGCCCCGGGAGGTTCACAGATACGCAGTATTTT.

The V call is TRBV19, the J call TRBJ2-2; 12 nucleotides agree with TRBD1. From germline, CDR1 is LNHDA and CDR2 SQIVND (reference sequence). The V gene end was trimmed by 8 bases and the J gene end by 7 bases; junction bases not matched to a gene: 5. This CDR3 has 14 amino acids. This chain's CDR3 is CASWGQGASGELFF. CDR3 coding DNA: TGTGCCAGTTGGGGACAGGGGGCGAGCGGGGAGCTGTTTTTT. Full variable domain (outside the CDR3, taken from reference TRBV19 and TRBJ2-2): DGGITQSPKYLFRKEGQNVTLSCEQNLNHDAMYWYRQDPGQGLRLIYYSQIVNDFQKGDIAEGYSVSREKKESFPLTVTSAQKNPTAFYLCASWGQGASGELFFGEGSRLTVL.

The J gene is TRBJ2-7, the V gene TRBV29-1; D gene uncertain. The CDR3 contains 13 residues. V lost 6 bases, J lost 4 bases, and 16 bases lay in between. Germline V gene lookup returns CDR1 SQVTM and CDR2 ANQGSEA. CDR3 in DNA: TGCAGCGTGACACAAACCGAAACGTACGAGCAGTACTTC. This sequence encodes CSVTQTETYEQYF.